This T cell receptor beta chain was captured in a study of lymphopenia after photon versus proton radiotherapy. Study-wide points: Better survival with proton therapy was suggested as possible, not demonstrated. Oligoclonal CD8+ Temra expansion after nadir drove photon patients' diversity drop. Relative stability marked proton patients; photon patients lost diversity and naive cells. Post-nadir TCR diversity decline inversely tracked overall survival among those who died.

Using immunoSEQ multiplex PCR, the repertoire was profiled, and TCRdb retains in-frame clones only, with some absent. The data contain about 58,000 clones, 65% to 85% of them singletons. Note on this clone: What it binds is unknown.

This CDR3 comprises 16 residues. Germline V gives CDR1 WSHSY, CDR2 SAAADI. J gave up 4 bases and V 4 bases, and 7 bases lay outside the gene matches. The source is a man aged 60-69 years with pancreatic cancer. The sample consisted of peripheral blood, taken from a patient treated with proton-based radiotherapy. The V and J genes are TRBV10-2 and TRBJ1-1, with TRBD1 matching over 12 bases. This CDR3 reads CASSGLGTGGFTEAFF. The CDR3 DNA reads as TGCGCCAGCAGTGGGTTAGGGACAGGGGGCTTCACTGAAGCTTTCTTT.